The T cell receptor beta chain under discussion was sequenced for a study of T cells after posttransplantation cyclophosphamide. With regard to this clone: Its antigen is unidentified.

Using immunoSEQ multiplex PCR, the repertoire was profiled, and TCRdb retains in-frame clones only, with some absent. The data contain about 21,000 clones, 95% to 99% of them singletons. CDR1 is SGHNT, CDR2 YYREEE, per germline (reference sequence). This CDR3 has 14 amino acids. V gave up 4 bases and J gave up 4 bases, with 14 bases separating them. Cells defined as naive were viable CD3+CD4+ or CD3+CD8+ and CCR7+CD45RA+CD45RO-CD95-CD27+CD28+. Study-level findings and limits: Blood and skin or GI T cell repertoires showed limited TRB overlap. Later post-transplant blood repertoires were often dominated by donor CD8+ memory clones.

Sequencing input: naive CD8+ T cells sorted from PBMCs. The gene calls are TRBV5-4 and TRBJ1-2; D is undetermined. This TCR came from a middle-aged man in good health, CMV-negative, and a related stem cell transplant donor. In nucleotides, the CDR3 is TGTGCCAGCAGCGTAGTACACAGTGGCTATGGCTACACCTTC. Residues: CASSVVHSGYGYTF.